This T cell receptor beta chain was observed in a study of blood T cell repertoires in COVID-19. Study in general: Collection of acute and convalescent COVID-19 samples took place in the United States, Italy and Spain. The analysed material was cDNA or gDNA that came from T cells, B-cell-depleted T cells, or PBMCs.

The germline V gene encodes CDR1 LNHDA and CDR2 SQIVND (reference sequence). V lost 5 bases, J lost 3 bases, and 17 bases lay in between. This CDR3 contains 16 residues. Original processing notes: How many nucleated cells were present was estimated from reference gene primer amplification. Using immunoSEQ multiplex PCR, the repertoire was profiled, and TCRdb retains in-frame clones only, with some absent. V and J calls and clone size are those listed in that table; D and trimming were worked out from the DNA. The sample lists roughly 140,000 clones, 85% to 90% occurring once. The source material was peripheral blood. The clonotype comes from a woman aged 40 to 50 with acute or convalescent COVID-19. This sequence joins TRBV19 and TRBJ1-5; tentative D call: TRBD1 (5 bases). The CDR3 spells CASSPGDQGFNQPQHF. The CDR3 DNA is TGTGCCAGTAGTCCAGGCGATCAGGGTTTCAATCAGCCCCAGCATTTT.